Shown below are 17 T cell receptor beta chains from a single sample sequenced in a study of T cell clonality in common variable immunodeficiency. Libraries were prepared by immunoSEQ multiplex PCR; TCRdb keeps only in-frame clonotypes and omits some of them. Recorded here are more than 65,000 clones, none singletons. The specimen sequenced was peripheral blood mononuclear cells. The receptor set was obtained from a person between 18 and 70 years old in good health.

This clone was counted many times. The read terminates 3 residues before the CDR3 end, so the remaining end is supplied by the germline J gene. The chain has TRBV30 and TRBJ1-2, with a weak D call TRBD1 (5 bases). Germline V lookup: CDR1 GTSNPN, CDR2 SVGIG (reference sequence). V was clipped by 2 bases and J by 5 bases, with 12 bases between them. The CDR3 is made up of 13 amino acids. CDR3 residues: CAWSRSTVYGYTF. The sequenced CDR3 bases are TGTGCCTGGAGTAGATCGACAGTATATGGC.

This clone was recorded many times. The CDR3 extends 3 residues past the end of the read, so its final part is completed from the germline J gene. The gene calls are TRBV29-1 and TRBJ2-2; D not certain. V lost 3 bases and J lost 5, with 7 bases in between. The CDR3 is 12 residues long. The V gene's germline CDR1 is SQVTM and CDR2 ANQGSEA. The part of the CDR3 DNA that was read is TGCAGCGTTGATCCCCGGACCGGGGAG. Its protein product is CSVDPRTGE. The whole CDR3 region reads CSVDPRTGELFF.

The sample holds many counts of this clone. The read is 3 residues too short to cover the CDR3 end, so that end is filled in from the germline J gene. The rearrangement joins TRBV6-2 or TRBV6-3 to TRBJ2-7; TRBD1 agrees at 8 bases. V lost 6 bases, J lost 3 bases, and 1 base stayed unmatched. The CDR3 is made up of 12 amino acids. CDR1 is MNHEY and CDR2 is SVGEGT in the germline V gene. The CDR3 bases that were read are TGTGCCAGCAGAGGGACAGGCTACGAG. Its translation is CASRGTGYE. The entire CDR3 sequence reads CASRGTGYEQYF.

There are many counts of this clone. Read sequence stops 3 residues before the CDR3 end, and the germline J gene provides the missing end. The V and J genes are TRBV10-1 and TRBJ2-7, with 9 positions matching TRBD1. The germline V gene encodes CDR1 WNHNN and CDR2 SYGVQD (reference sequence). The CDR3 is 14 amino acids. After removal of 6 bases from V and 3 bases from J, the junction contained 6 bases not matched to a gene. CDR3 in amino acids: CASSSGQGFYEQYF. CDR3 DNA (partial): TGCGCCAGCAGCTCGGGACAGGGCTTCTACGAG.

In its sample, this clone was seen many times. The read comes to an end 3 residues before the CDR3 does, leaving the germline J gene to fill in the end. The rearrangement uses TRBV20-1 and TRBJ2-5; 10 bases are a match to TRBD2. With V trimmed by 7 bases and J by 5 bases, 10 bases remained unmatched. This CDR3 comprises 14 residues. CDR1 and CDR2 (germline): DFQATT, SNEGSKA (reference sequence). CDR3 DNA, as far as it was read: TGCAGTGGACTAAGCGGGAGGGCCTCGGAGACC. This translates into CSGLSGRASET. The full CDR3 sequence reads CSGLSGRASETQYF.

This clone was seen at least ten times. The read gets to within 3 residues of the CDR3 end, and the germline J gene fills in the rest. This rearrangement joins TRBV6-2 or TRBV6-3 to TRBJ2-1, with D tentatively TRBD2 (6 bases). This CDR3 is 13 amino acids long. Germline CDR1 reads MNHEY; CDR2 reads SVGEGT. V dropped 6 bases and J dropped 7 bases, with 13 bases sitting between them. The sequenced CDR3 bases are TGTGCCAGCAGCTATGGACTACGTAATGAG. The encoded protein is CASSYGLRNE. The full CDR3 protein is CASSYGLRNEQFF.

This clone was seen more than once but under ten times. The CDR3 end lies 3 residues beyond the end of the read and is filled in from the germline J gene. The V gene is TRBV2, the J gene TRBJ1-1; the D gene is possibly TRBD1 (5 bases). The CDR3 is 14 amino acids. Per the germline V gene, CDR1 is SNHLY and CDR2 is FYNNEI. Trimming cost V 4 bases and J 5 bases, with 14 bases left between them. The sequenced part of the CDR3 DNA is TGTGCCAGCAGTGTTGGGGGACTATTTACTGAA. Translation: CASSVGGLFTE. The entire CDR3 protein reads CASSVGGLFTEAFF.

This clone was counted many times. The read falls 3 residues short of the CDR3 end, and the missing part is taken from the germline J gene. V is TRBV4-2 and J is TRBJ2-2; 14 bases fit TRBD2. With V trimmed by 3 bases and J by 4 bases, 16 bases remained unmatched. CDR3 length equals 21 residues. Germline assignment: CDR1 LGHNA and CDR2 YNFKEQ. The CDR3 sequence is CASSHPIAGLAGDRVTGELFF. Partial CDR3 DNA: TGTGCCAGCAGCCATCCTATCGCGGGACTAGCGGGAGATAGGGTCACCGGGGAG.

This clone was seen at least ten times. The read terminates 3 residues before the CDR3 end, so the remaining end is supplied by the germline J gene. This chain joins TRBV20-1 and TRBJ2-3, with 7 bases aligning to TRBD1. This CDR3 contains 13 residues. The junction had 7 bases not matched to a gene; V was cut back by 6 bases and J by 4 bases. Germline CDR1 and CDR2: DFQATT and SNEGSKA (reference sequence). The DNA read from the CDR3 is TGCAGTGCCCGGACTCAGGGGGCAGATACG. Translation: CSARTQGADT. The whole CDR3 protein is CSARTQGADTQYF.

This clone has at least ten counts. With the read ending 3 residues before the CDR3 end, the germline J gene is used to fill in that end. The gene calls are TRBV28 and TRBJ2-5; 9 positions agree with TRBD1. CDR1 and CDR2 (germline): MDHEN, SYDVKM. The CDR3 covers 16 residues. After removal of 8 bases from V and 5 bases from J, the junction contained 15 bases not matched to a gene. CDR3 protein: CASRNHRQGGGETQYF. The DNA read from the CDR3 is TGTGCCAGCCGCAATCATCGACAGGGGGGTGGGGAGACC.

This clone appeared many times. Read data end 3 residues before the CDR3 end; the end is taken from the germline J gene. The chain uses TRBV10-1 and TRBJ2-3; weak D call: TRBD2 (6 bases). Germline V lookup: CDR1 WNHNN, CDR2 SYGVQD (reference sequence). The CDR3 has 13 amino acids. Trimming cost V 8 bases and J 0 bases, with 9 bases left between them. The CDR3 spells CASRDFSTDTQYF. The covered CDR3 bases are TGCGCCAGCCGGGACTTCAGCACAGATACG.

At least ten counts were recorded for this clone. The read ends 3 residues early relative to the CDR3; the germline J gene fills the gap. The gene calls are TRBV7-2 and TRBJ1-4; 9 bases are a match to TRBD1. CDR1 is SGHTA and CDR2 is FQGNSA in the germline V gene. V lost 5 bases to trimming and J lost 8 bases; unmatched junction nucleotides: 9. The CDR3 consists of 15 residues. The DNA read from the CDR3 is TGTGCCAGCAGCCCGCGGACAGGGGAAGGAGAAAAA. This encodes CASSPRTGEGEK. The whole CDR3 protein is CASSPRTGEGEKLFF.

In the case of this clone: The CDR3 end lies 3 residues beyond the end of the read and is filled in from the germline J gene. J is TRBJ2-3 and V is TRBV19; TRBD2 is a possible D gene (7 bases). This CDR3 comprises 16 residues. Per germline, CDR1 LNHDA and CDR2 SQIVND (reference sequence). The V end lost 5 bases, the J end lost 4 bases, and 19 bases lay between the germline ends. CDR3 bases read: TGTGCCAGTAGTTGGCGGGTCGGAGGGGGGGCAGATACG. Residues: CASSWRVGGGADT. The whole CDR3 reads CASSWRVGGGADTQYF.

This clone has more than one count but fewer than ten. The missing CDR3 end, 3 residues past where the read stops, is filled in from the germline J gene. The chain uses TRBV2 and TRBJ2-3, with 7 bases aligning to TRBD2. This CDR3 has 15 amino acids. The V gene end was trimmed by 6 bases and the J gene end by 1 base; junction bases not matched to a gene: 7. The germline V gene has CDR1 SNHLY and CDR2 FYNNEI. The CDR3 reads CASSRLALGTDTQYF. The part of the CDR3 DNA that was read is TGTGCCAGCAGCCGACTAGCTCTTGGCACAGATACG.

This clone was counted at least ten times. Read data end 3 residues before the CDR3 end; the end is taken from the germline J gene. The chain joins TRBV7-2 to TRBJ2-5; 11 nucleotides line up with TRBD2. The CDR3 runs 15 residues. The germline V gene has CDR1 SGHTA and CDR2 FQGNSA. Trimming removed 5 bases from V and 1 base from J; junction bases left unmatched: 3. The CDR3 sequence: CASSLGTSGQETQYF. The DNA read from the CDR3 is TGTGCCAGCAGCCTTGGGACTAGCGGCCAAGAGACC.

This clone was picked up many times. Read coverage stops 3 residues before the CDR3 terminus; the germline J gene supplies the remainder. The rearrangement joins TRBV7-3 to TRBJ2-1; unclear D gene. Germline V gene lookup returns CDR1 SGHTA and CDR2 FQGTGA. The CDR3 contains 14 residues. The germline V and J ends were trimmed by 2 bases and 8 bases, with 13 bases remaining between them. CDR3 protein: CASSLARRSDEQFF. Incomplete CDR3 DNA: TGTGCCAGCAGCTTAGCTAGGCGAAGCGATGAG.

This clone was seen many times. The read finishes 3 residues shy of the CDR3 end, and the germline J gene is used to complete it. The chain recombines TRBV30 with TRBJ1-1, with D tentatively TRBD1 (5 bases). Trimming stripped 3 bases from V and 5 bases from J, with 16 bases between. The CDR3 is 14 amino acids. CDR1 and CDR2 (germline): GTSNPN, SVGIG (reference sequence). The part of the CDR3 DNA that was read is TGTGCCTGGAGGAGGGACCGCGCGGGGACTGAA. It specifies CAWRRDRAGTE. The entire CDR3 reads CAWRRDRAGTEAFF.